The clone carrying this TCR beta chain was counted between two and nine times. The source of the sample is a study of blood T cells in healthy people across ages. The authors ran a second PCR of about 6 to 11 cycles using a sample-barcoded 5' primer and a J-beta primer mix. TCRdb fed the 5' RACE reads into MiXCR, producing one record per CDR3 protein. The sample comprises fewer than 1.5 million distinct CDR3 sequences, 42% of which are singletons, and under 8% rests with the top ten. Germline values: CDR1 SGHAT, CDR2 FQNNGV. The CDR3 has 15 residues. J was trimmed by 1 base and V by 5 bases; bases with no gene match: 3.

This clonotype was sampled from a woman under 30 in good health. Sample: blood. The V gene is TRBV11-2, the J gene TRBJ1-3; 9 bases line up with TRBD1. The CDR3 protein is CASSRDRGSGNTIYF. In DNA form, the CDR3 reads TGTGCCAGCAGCCGAGACAGGGGGTCTGGAAACACCATATATTTT.